The T cell receptor (beta chain) under discussion was sequenced for a study of cytomegalovirus exposure and HLA in healthy donors (dated by TCRdb to between 2016 and 2019). Describing the broader study: A later analysis indicated that the roughly 130 validation repertoires were generated on the platform also employed for the approximately 670 repertoires of the first cohort. The study aimed to test whether cataloging public T cell receptors could reveal signatures of past pathogen exposure. Besides the first cohort of 500 to 700 subjects, a separate validation cohort made up of 120 different subjects was used. High-throughput TCR immunosequencing, statistical association of individual TCRs with disease status, and machine learning were combined to predict cytomegalovirus infection status. The research as a whole found: The classifier was reported to diagnose cytomegalovirus status with high specificity and sensitivity in both the original and validation cohorts. A later analysis lacked HLA typing for the validation cohort, so it scored co-occurrence in that cohort across all 120 or so repertoires. In the study, 150 to 200 TCR beta chains were listed as associated with cytomegalovirus. In vitro tests confirmed that a few of the cytomegalovirus-associated TCR beta chains recognize cytomegalovirus antigens. The authors suggested that the approach could potentially be generalized to other disease states and immunological phenotypes. While some public TCRs were present in many individuals, most TCR sequences turned up only very rarely across donors. In a later analysis, TCRs clustered in the first cohort were found to also tend to co-occur in the 130 or so validation repertoires, with 94% of cluster scores above 0.

A distance of 16 bases separates the germline ends of V and J, which lose 5 bases and 5 bases respectively. The cysteine opens and the phenylalanine closes a CDR3 of 15 amino acids. The CDR3 DNA has 45 bases and is translated from base 1. According to the germline V gene, CDR1 reads SGHTA and CDR2 reads FQGTGA. The library was built by means of the immunoSEQ multiplex PCR assay. As for how the authors treated the data: To diagnose cytomegalovirus status from the catalog of TCR beta chain sequences, a statistical classification framework was built. TCRdb carries this immuneACCESS record with in-frame sequences only. Its versions omit some clonotypes, under half of them owing to an unresolved V gene in the studies checked, with the rest unexplained. The V and J calls and clone size were taken over from that table, and D and trimming were inferred from the DNA. Within this sample are 150,000 to 200,000 clones, with about nine tenths of them counted one time only. 5.7% of the sample is in the top ten clones.

A word on this clone: Its antigen has not been determined. No base quality information exists; no much larger clone differs at one position.

Donors formed part of the validation cohort, which comprised 120 subjects and was distinct from the first cohort of fewer than 750 subjects. The chain is encoded by TRBV7-3 joined to TRBJ2-1, with a tentative D gene TRBD1 over 6 matching bases. This sequence was found in a woman aged 30 to 39 in good health and CMV-seronegative. Sequenced material: PBMCs. The bases are TGTGCCAGCAGCCTCCTGGGTGGGGACAACAATGAGCAGTTCTTC. Its product reads: CASSLLGGDNNEQFF.